Below, 7 T cell receptor beta chains from the same sample are listed, as sequenced in a study of breast tumors, draining lymph nodes, adjacent tissues. Axillary draining lymph nodes of breast cancer patients supplied the node samples. TCRdb called the multiplex PCR reads again in MiXCR, with one record for every CDR3 protein. The table records 200,000 or so distinct CDR3 sequences, approximately 33% of them present only once. The sample consisted of axillary lymph node tissue. These receptors were taken from a female donor with breast cancer. Some clones in this sample may be carry-over from other donors' samples.

Ten or more counts support this clonotype. The chain combines TRBV7-9 with TRBJ2-1; D ambiguous. Trimming took off 1 base at V and 8 bases at J, with 6 bases between the two ends. Germline V gene data show CDR1 as SEHNR and CDR2 as FQNEAQ (reference sequence). The CDR3 has 12 amino acids. The CDR3 protein is CASSLVVYEQFF. The DNA for the CDR3 is TGTGCCAGCAGCTTAGTGGTCTATGAGCAGTTCTTC.

In its sample, this clonotype was seen a few times. This rearrangement joins TRBV6-2 or TRBV6-3 to TRBJ2-7; D gene ambiguous. The CDR3 covers 15 residues. Trimming took 7 bases from V and 5 from J, leaving 21 bases between them. Germline CDR1 MNHEY, CDR2 SVGEGT. This chain's CDR3 is CASILRWTYPHEQYF. Here the CDR3 DNA reads TGTGCCAGCATACTCCGTTGGACCTACCCCCACGAGCAGTACTTC.

There are many counts of this clonotype. The chain carries TRBV7-2 and TRBJ2-1; D is unclear. V was cut by 5 bases and J by 6 bases, with 14 bases left in between. The V gene's germline CDR1 is SGHTA and CDR2 FQGNSA. CDR3 size: 14 residues. The CDR3, as DNA: TGTGCCAGCAGCCTAACAGACGCATCCAATGAGCAGTTCTTC. This translates into CASSLTDASNEQFF. The whole variable domain, remainder taken from reference TRBV7-2 and TRBJ2-1, is GAGVSQSPSNKVTEKGKDVELRCDPISGHTALYWYRQSLGQGLEFLIYFQGNSAPDKSGLPSDRFSAERTGGSVSTLTIQRTQQEDSAVYLCASSLTDASNEQFFGPGTRLTVL.

In this sample, this clonotype turned up once. One end of the junction varies from germline; a read error may be responsible. V and J are TRBV19 and TRBJ2-3; no reliable D call. Germline lookup yields CDR1 LNHDA and CDR2 SQIVND (reference sequence). The CDR3 sequence is 12 residues long. The CDR3 sequence: CASSPDTVTQYF. The CDR3 DNA follows: TGTGCCAGTAGCCCGGATACAGTTACGCAGTATTTT.

This clonotype has ten or more counts. This sequence joins TRBV9 and TRBJ2-7; 10 bases fit TRBD1. The CDR3 consists of 16 residues. The germline gives CDR1 SGDLS, CDR2 YYNGEE. The V gene end was trimmed by 4 bases and the J gene end by 4 bases; junction bases not matched to a gene: 11. CDR3 nucleotides: TGTGCCAGCAGCCCGAGGGGGGACAGGGGTTCGTACGAGCAGTACTTC. This sequence encodes CASSPRGDRGSYEQYF.

At least ten counts were recorded for this clonotype. The rearrangement uses TRBV25-1 and TRBJ2-2, with D perhaps TRBD2 (6 bases). Germline V gene sequence: CDR1 MGHDK, CDR2 SYGVNS. There are 15 residues in the CDR3. V gave up 4 bases and J gave up 6 bases, with 15 bases separating them. The CDR3 here is CASSGGVAWAGELFF. The CDR3 DNA reads TGTGCCAGCAGTGGCGGGGTAGCCTGGGCCGGGGAGCTGTTTTTT.

A remark on this clonotype: A single base separates this from a much larger clone, so it may be a read error. This sequence joins TRBV12-3 or TRBV12-4 and TRBJ1-5; 9 positions agree with TRBD1. The CDR3 runs to 15 residues. CDR3 bases: TGTACCAGCAGTCCTCCGGGACAGGGCGCCCAGCCCCAGCATTTT. It codes for CTSSPPGQGAQPQHF.